Shown below are 15 T cell receptor beta chains from a single sample sequenced in a study of blood T cell repertoires in COVID-19. Assay: immunoSEQ multiplex PCR; the TCRdb copy retains only in-frame clones and omits some. The table lists about 360,000 clones, about 83% of them singletons. The source material was peripheral blood. Every receptor here comes from a man under 40 with active or convalescent COVID-19.

The chain couples TRBV21-1 to TRBJ2-7; the tabulated D call, TRBD2, remains unverified against the DNA. TRBV21-1 is a pseudogene. CDR3 length: 13 amino acids. The CDR3 nucleotides are TGTGCCAGCAGCAAAGTCGGGGCCTACGAGCAGTACTTC. It is translated as CASSKVGAYEQYF.

The chain has TRBV11-2 and TRBJ2-3; TRBD2 matches 9 bases. Germline CDR1 is SGHAT and CDR2 is FQNNGV. The ends lost 1 base at V and 6 bases at J; junction bases unmatched: 5. This CDR3 is built from 15 residues. The CDR3 sequence: CASSLASGVIDTQYF. The CDR3 coding sequence is TGTGCCAGCAGCTTAGCTAGCGGGGTCATTGATACGCAGTATTTT.

CDR3 residues: CASSPYRDRIGGGYTF. For the CDR3, the DNA is TGTGCCAGCTCACCGTATAGGGACAGGATAGGCGGTGGCTACACCTTC. The chain couples TRBV18 to TRBJ1-2; 8 bases are shared with TRBD1. The CDR3 covers 16 residues. J was trimmed by 7 bases and V by 3 bases; bases with no gene match: 13. Germline values: CDR1 KGHSH, CDR2 LQKENI. Full variable domain (remainder filled in from reference TRBV18 and TRBJ1-2): NAGVMQNPRHLVRRRGQEARLRCSPMKGHSHVYWYRQLPEEGLKFMVYLQKENIIDESGMPKERFSAEFPKEGPSILRIQQVVRGDSAAYFCASSPYRDRIGGGYTFGSGTRLTVV.

The chain couples TRBV5-5 to TRBJ2-2, with a possible D match to TRBD1 (5 bases). Germline loops: CDR1 SGHKS, CDR2 YYEKEE (reference sequence). Trimming removed 3 bases from V and 4 bases from J, with 10 bases in between. This CDR3 comprises 14 residues. CDR3 DNA: TGTGCCAGCAGCTGGCAGGGATTCACCGGGGAGCTGTTTTTT. Its protein product is CASSWQGFTGELFF.

This chain uses TRBV11-3 with TRBJ2-3, with D possibly being TRBD2 (5 bases). Germline V gene sequence: CDR1 SGHNT, CDR2 YENEEA. The CDR3 extends over 15 amino acids. V lost 3 bases and J 2 bases, leaving 12 bases between the germline ends. CDR3 bases: TGTGCCAGCAGCTTCAGCGGAACTTACACAGATACGCAGTATTTT. Amino acids: CASSFSGTYTDTQYF.

The rearrangement links TRBV7-7 to TRBJ1-1; D gene unclear. The V gene lost 3 bases and the J gene lost 3 bases, with 8 bases spanning the gap. The CDR3 loop spans 13 amino acids. Per the germline V gene, CDR1 is SSHAT and CDR2 is FNYEAQ (reference sequence). The CDR3 bases are TGTGCCAGCAGCTTCGCGAGGGACACTGAAGCTTTCTTT. This codes for CASSFARDTEAFF.

V and J are TRBV5-1 and TRBJ2-1; 8 bases match TRBD2. In germline, CDR1 is SGHRS, CDR2 YFSETQ. The CDR3 length is 13 residues. The V and J ends lost 2 bases and 10 bases, in that order; junction bases with no gene match: 5. CDR3 coding DNA: TGCGCCAGCAGCTTCGGACTAGCCGGCGAGCAGTTCTTC. This codes for CASSFGLAGEQFF.

The J gene is TRBJ2-1, the V gene TRBV7-3; perhaps TRBD2 as D (6 bases). Germline CDR1 reads SGHTA; CDR2 reads FQGTGA. CDR3 length: 15 amino acids. The V and J ends lost 2 bases and 6 bases respectively, with 14 bases between them. Here the CDR3 reads CASSLVAGRPNEQFF. CDR3 nucleotides: TGTGCCAGCAGCTTAGTTGCGGGAAGGCCCAATGAGCAGTTCTTC. The full variable domain, completed using reference TRBV7-3 and TRBJ2-1, is GAGVSQTPSNKVTEKGKYVELRCDPISGHTALYWYRQSLGQGPEFLIYFQGTGAADDSGLPNDRFFAVRPEGSVSTLKIQRTERGDSAVYLCASSLVAGRPNEQFFGPGTRLTVL.

The chain couples TRBV3-1 (or the pseudogene TRBV3-2) to TRBJ2-1, with 7 bases aligning to TRBD2. The CDR3 length is 13 residues. With V trimmed by 1 base and J by 10 bases, 4 bases remained unmatched. From germline, CDR1 is LGHDT and CDR2 YNNKEL (reference sequence). In DNA form, the CDR3 reads TGTGCCAGCAGCCAAGGCGTCGGGGGGGAGCAGTTCTTC. This sequence encodes CASSQGVGGEQFF.

This clone occurred a few times. The chain uses TRBV29-1 and TRBJ1-1, with D possibly matching TRBD1 (5 bases). Trimming stripped 4 bases from V and 4 bases from J, with 7 bases between. This CDR3 spans 11 amino acids. CDR1 is SQVTM and CDR2 is ANQGSEA in the germline V gene. CDR3 amino acids: CSVARGTEAFF. The CDR3 bases are TGCAGCGTTGCTAGGGGCACTGAAGCTTTCTTT. The whole variable domain, remainder taken from reference TRBV29-1 and TRBJ1-1, is SAVISQKPSRDICQRGTSLTIQCQVDSQVTMMFWYRQQPGQSLTLIATANQGSEATYESGFVIDKFPISRPNLTFSTLTVSNMSPEDSSIYLCSVARGTEAFFGQGTRLTVV.

Points on this clone: In the same sample, other DNA sequences code for this CDR3. The chain links TRBV21-1 to TRBJ1-1; the tabulated D call, TRBD1, remains unverified against the DNA. TRBV21-1 constitutes a pseudogene. The CDR3 consists of 13 residues. The CDR3 DNA reads as TGTGCCAGCAGCAAGACAGGGAACACTGAAGCTTTCTTT. Protein product: CASSKTGNTEAFF.

The chain joins TRBV5-1 to TRBJ1-1, with D possibly being TRBD1 (5 bases). There are 14 residues in the CDR3. CDR1 and CDR2 from the germline V gene are SGHRS and YFSETQ. V was cut by 5 bases and J by 1 base, with 12 bases left in between. The DNA of the CDR3 is TGCGCCAGCAGACCCCTTGACAGGAACACTGAAGCTTTCTTT. Amino acids: CASRPLDRNTEAFF. The full variable domain, completed using reference TRBV5-1 and TRBJ1-1, is KAGVTQTPRYLIKTRGQQVTLSCSPISGHRSVSWYQQTPGQGLQFLFEYFSETQRNKGNFPGRFSGRQFSNSRSEMNVSTLELGDSALYLCASRPLDRNTEAFFGQGTRLTVV.

The V call is TRBV5-4, the J call TRBJ1-6; D may be TRBD1 (5 bases). V lost 4 bases, J lost 7 bases, and 12 bases lay in between. There are 14 residues in the CDR3. Germline V gene lookup returns CDR1 SGHNT and CDR2 YYREEE (reference sequence). CDR3 residues: CASSLDRLNSPLHF. CDR3 nucleotide sequence: TGTGCCAGCAGCCTCGACAGACTCAATTCACCCCTCCACTTT.

The chain employs TRBV7-2 and TRBJ2-7, with no clear D. Trimming pared 1 base from V and 5 bases from J, leaving 6 bases between. Germline CDR1 and CDR2: SGHTA and FQGNSA. The CDR3 covers 12 residues. CDR3 nucleotide sequence: TGTGCCAGCAGCTTAGTGTCGGACGAGCAGTACTTC. Protein: CASSLVSDEQYF.

This rearrangement joins TRBV5-8 to TRBJ1-2, with D unclear. The length of the CDR3 is 14 residues. Trimming removed 0 bases at V and 7 bases at J, with 13 bases between. Germline-derived CDR1 and CDR2 are SGHTS and YDEGEE. Here the CDR3 DNA reads TGTGCCAGCAGCTTGGGTACCGACTTCTCTGGCTACACCTTC. It yields the protein CASSLGTDFSGYTF.